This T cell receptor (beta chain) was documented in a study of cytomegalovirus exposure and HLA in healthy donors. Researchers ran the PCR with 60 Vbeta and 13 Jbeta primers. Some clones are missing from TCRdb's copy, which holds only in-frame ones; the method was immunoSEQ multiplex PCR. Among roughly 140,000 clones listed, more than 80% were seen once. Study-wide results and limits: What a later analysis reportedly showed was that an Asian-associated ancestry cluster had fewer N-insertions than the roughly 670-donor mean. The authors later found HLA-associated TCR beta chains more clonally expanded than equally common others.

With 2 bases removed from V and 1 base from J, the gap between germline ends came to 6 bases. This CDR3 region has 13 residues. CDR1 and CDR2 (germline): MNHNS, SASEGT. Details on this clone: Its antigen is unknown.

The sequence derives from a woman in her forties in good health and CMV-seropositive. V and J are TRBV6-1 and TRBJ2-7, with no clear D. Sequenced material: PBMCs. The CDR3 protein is CASSEQESYEQYF. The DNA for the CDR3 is TGTGCCAGCAGTGAACAGGAATCCTACGAGCAGTACTTC.